The 28 T cell receptor beta chains below were found in one sample sequenced in a study of sequential checkpoint blockade in melanoma. Indicated treatment: randomized to nivolumab then ipilimumab (arm A) or the reverse (arm B). TCRdb keeps only in-frame clones here, not all; method: immunoSEQ multiplex PCR. The sample includes more than 9,500 clones, 20% to 30% seen only once; the top ten take less than 20%. The starting material was tumor tissue (inferred from file names), obtained from a patient given nivolumab and ipilimumab in sequence. The receptors stem from a human donor with melanoma.

The chain is built from TRBV10-1 and TRBJ2-4; the D gene is possibly TRBD1 (5 bases). The germline V gene encodes CDR1 WNHNN and CDR2 SYGVQD (reference sequence). This CDR3 is built from 15 residues. Trimming removed 0 bases at V and 0 bases at J, with 6 bases between. The CDR3 is CASSESGVAKNIQYF. CDR3 DNA sequence: TGCGCCAGCAGTGAGTCAGGGGTAGCCAAAAACATTCAGTACTTC.

This clone was seen a few times. V is TRBV18 and J is TRBJ1-2; D perhaps matches TRBD1 (6 bases). The CDR3 is made up of 15 amino acids. V dropped 2 bases and J dropped 2 bases, with 12 bases sitting between them. Germline V CDR1 and CDR2: KGHSH, LQKENI. The CDR3 sequence is CASSPSRTANYGYTF. CDR3 DNA: TGTGCCAGCTCACCATCCAGGACAGCAAACTATGGCTACACCTTC.

This clone was counted a few times. V and J are TRBV11-3 and TRBJ2-3; the match to TRBD2 covers 12 bases. Germline V gives CDR1 SGHNT, CDR2 YENEEA. After removal of 5 bases from V and 5 bases from J, the junction contained 5 bases not matched to a gene. The CDR3 spans 15 residues. CDR3 nucleotides: TGTGCCAGCAGCCTCGGACTAGCGGGACAAGATACGCAGTATTTT. This codes for CASSLGLAGQDTQYF.

In this sample, this clone turned up many times. CDR3 DNA: TGTGCCAGCAGCTTGGGGCGGGACCCCTCCTACGAGCAGTACTTC. It encodes CASSLGRDPSYEQYF. V usage is TRBV11-3 and J usage is TRBJ2-7, with D possibly being TRBD2 (6 bases). V lost 3 bases, J lost 0 bases, and 12 bases lay in between. The germline CDR1 and CDR2 sequences are SGHNT and YENEEA. The CDR3 loop spans 15 amino acids.

The chain joins TRBV5-1 to TRBJ2-1, with D possibly being TRBD1 or TRBD2 (5 bases each). The CDR3 consists of 15 residues. The germline V gene has CDR1 SGHRS and CDR2 YFSETQ. Deletions cut 4 bases from V and 3 bases from J, with 14 bases between. CDR3 loop: CASSPGTALYNEQFF. CDR3 bases: TGCGCCAGCAGCCCCGGGACGGCCCTCTACAATGAGCAGTTCTTC.

The chain joins TRBV18 to TRBJ1-2, with TRBD1 as a possible D gene (6 bases). Germline V gives CDR1 KGHSH, CDR2 LQKENI. V lost 3 bases to trimming and J lost 3 bases, with 11 bases between them. The CDR3 spans 14 residues. The DNA of the CDR3 is TGTGCCAGCTCACCCCAAGGGGGGGACTATGGCTACACCTTC. Protein sequence: CASSPQGGDYGYTF.

The sample holds many counts of this clone. Its ends do not fully match the called genes, so a read error is possible. The V call is TRBV6-8, the J call TRBJ2-3, with D tentatively TRBD2 (6 bases). Per the germline V gene, CDR1 is MNHGY and CDR2 is SAAAGT. CDR3 length: 17 amino acids. The CDR3 region is CAISGSSVSQITDTQYF. The CDR3, as DNA: TGTGCCATCAGTGGTTCTAGCGTTAGTCAGATCACAGATACGCAGTATTTT.

V gene TRBV30 combines with J gene TRBJ1-4; D ambiguous. This CDR3 is built from 15 residues. V lost 2 bases, J lost 0 bases, and 10 bases lay in between. Germline CDR1 reads GTSNPN; CDR2 reads SVGIG (reference sequence). The CDR3 DNA reads TGTGCCTGGAGTCCCTGGACCGCAACTAATGAAAAACTGTTTTTT. It encodes CAWSPWTATNEKLFF.

This clone was seen only a few times. The gene calls are TRBV14 and TRBJ2-7; perhaps TRBD1 as D (6 bases). This CDR3 region has 15 residues. Germline V lookup: CDR1 SGHDN, CDR2 FVKESK. Trimming took off 0 bases at V and 6 bases at J, with 15 bases between the two ends. CDR3 nucleotide sequence: TGTGCCAGCAGCCAAGACCACAGGGTGACCATCGAGCAGTACTTC. The encoded protein is CASSQDHRVTIEQYF.

The rearrangement links TRBV30 to TRBJ2-4; D may be TRBD2 (6 bases). The CDR3 is 13 residues long. The germline V gene has CDR1 GTSNPN and CDR2 SVGIG (reference sequence). V was trimmed by 8 bases and J by 2 bases, leaving 13 bases between them. The CDR3 bases are TGTGCCCGGGAAGGGAGGACCAAAAACATTCAGTACTTC. Encoded protein: CAREGRTKNIQYF. The full variable domain, in which reference TRBV30 and TRBJ2-4 provide the parts outside the CDR3, is SQTIHQWPATLVQPVGSPLSLECTVEGTSNPNLYWYRQAAGRGLQLLFYSVGIGQISSEVPQNLSASRPQDRQFILSSKKLLLSDSGFYLCAREGRTKNIQYFGAGTRLSVL.

V is TRBV14 and J is TRBJ2-5; TRBD2 matches 8 bases. Losses at the gene ends were 8 bases for V and 4 bases for J; bases not matched to a gene: 9. This CDR3 is built from 14 residues. The germline gives CDR1 SGHDN, CDR2 FVKESK. The CDR3 sequence: CASAGSGRRETQYF. Here the CDR3 DNA reads TGTGCCAGCGCCGGCAGCGGGAGAAGAGAGACCCAGTACTTC.

CDR3 in DNA: TGTGCCAGCTCATCGTCAGGGGAGAGGACAGATACGCAGTATTTT. As protein: CASSSSGERTDTQYF. The J gene is TRBJ2-3, the V gene TRBV18; possible D gene TRBD1, 6 bases. Germline V gene sequence: CDR1 KGHSH, CDR2 LQKENI. The V gene lost 5 bases and the J gene lost 3 bases, with 15 bases spanning the gap. The CDR3 runs 15 residues.

In its sample, this clone is medium-sized. The chain is built from TRBV19 and TRBJ2-5, with 7 bases that match TRBD1. CDR1 LNHDA and CDR2 SQIVND come from the germline V gene (reference sequence). V shed 5 bases, J shed 5 bases, and the junction held 2 bases outside the gene matches. The CDR3 totals 12 residues. In DNA, the CDR3 is TGTGCCAGTAGTTACAGGGGTGAGACCCAGTACTTC. Its translation is CASSYRGETQYF.

The J gene is TRBJ2-5, the V gene TRBV1. TRBV1 corresponds to a pseudogene. This CDR3 region has 14 residues. Written as DNA, the CDR3 is TGCGCCAGCAGCCAAGAAGGCAGGGCGGGGACCCAGTACTTC. Its translation is CASSQEGRAGTQYF.

This clone was found many times. The chain joins TRBV11-3 to TRBJ1-3; tentative D call: TRBD1 (5 bases). The CDR3 sequence is 18 residues long. Germline lookup yields CDR1 SGHNT and CDR2 YENEEA. V was trimmed by 7 bases and J by 0 bases, leaving 22 bases between them. The CDR3 DNA follows: TGTGCCAGCACCCCGGTGGAGGGGAGAATGATCTCTGGAAACACCATATATTTT. This encodes CASTPVEGRMISGNTIYF.

J is TRBJ1-2 and V is TRBV29-1; D gene uncertain. Trimming cost V 4 bases and J 2 bases, with 8 bases left between them. Germline CDR1 is SQVTM and CDR2 is ANQGSEA. This CDR3 has 12 residues. CDR3 protein: CSVAPENYGYTF. CDR3 in DNA: TGCAGCGTTGCCCCGGAGAACTATGGCTACACCTTC.

This clone was counted a few times. This chain links TRBV5-1 with TRBJ2-1; D is possibly TRBD2 (5 bases). There are 14 residues in the CDR3. V lost 7 bases and J 5 bases, leaving 16 bases between the germline ends. Germline CDR1 SGHRS, CDR2 YFSETQ. The CDR3 here is CASHQALGDNEQFF. The CDR3 DNA is TGCGCCAGCCACCAGGCCCTCGGGGACAATGAGCAGTTCTTC. Full variable domain (outside the CDR3, taken from reference TRBV5-1 and TRBJ2-1): KAGVTQTPRYLIKTRGQQVTLSCSPISGHRSVSWYQQTPGQGLQFLFEYFSETQRNKGNFPGRFSGRQFSNSRSEMNVSTLELGDSALYLCASHQALGDNEQFFGPGTRLTVL.

There are a few counts of this clone. V gene TRBV11-3 combines with J gene TRBJ2-5; 12 nucleotides line up with TRBD2. This CDR3 is 16 amino acids long. The ends lost 2 bases at V and 3 bases at J; junction bases unmatched: 4. Germline CDR1 SGHNT, CDR2 YENEEA. CDR3 bases: TGTGCCAGCAGCTTACTAGCGGGAGGGCCGGAAGAGACCCAGTACTTC. The encoded protein is CASSLLAGGPEETQYF.

This clone has a handful of counts. CDR3 DNA: TGTGCCAGCAGGTCAAACACTGGGGCCAACGTCCTGACTTTC. Protein product: CASRSNTGANVLTF. The V call is TRBV6-8, the J call TRBJ2-6, with D hard to call. This CDR3 contains 14 residues. Per germline, CDR1 MNHGY and CDR2 SAAAGT. The V gene lost 6 bases and the J gene lost 2 bases, with 8 bases spanning the gap.

This chain links TRBV30 with TRBJ2-7, with D unclear. Trimming cost V 2 bases and J 3 bases, with 8 bases left between them. This CDR3 has 12 amino acids. The germline CDR1 and CDR2 sequences are GTSNPN and SVGIG (reference sequence). The DNA for the CDR3 is TGTGCCTGGAGTCCTGTCAACTACGAGCAGTACTTC. Its translation is CAWSPVNYEQYF.

The chain has TRBV30 and TRBJ1-3; D gene ambiguous. CDR3 length: 14 residues. V lost 3 bases and J lost 4, with 13 bases in between. Germline V gives CDR1 GTSNPN, CDR2 SVGIG (reference sequence). For the CDR3, the DNA is TGTGCCTGGAGCCAATGGACCGGGGGAAACACCATATATTTT. This gives the protein CAWSQWTGGNTIYF.

This clone was seen only a few times. This chain links TRBV11-3 with TRBJ2-1; 12 bases map to TRBD2. V was pared by 5 bases and J by 7 bases, with 6 bases of the junction left unmatched. The CDR3 spans 15 residues. CDR1 is SGHNT, CDR2 YENEEA, per germline. CDR3 amino acids: CASSPGLAGYNEQFF. CDR3 in DNA: TGTGCCAGCAGCCCCGGACTAGCGGGATATAATGAGCAGTTCTTC.

The chain employs TRBV10-2 and TRBJ2-5; TRBD1 matches at 7 bases. CDR3 length equals 14 residues. Germline loops: CDR1 WSHSY, CDR2 SAAADI. The V gene end was trimmed by 8 bases and the J gene end by 7 bases; junction bases not matched to a gene: 13. The CDR3 DNA reads as TGCGCCAGCTCTCGGTCACAGGGGCTCGGGACCCAGTACTTC. It specifies CASSRSQGLGTQYF.

In its sample, this clone was seen many times. V and J are TRBV6-8 and TRBJ1-2; D might be TRBD1 (6 bases). Germline CDR1 reads MNHGY; CDR2 reads SAAAGT. V lost 5 bases, J lost 0 bases, and 16 bases lay in between. This CDR3 is built from 16 residues. The CDR3 coding sequence is TGTGCCAGCAGTCAATATGGGGGGGCTTCTAACTATGGCTACACCTTC. Protein sequence: CASSQYGGASNYGYTF.

The rearrangement uses TRBV28 and TRBJ1-1; maybe TRBD1 (5 bases). V was shortened by 7 bases and J by 4 bases, with 19 bases between the two germline ends. This CDR3 comprises 15 residues. Germline V lookup: CDR1 MDHEN, CDR2 SYDVKM. DNA of the CDR3: TGTGCCAGCATCTACAGAACAGGCGGTAGCACTGAAGCTTTCTTT. This codes for CASIYRTGGSTEAFF.

This clone was observed many times. V is TRBV6-8 and J is TRBJ2-7, with no clear D. The CDR3 is made up of 14 amino acids. Germline values: CDR1 MNHGY, CDR2 SAAAGT. With 5 bases removed from V and 0 bases from J, the gap between germline ends came to 11 bases. The CDR3 nucleotides are TGTGCCAGCAGTAAAGGCCGGCACTCCTACGAGCAGTACTTC. This encodes CASSKGRHSYEQYF.

In this sample, this clone turned up a few times. This chain joins TRBV6-8 and TRBJ1-4; perhaps TRBD1 as D (5 bases). This CDR3 comprises 17 residues. Germline V gives CDR1 MNHGY, CDR2 SAAAGT. The V gene lost 7 bases and the J gene lost 4 bases, with 22 bases spanning the gap. The CDR3 here is CASTLDVCTGRNEKLFF. DNA for the CDR3: TGTGCCAGCACTCTCGACGTGTGTACAGGACGTAATGAAAAACTGTTTTTT.

The chain carries TRBV19 and TRBJ1-2; no definite D call. Germline lookup yields CDR1 LNHDA and CDR2 SQIVND (reference sequence). The CDR3 extends over 15 amino acids. Deletions cut 1 base from V and 6 bases from J, with 15 bases between. CDR3 amino acids: CASSIAQRAQNGYTF. CDR3 coding DNA: TGTGCCAGTAGTATAGCTCAAAGGGCGCAGAATGGCTACACCTTC.